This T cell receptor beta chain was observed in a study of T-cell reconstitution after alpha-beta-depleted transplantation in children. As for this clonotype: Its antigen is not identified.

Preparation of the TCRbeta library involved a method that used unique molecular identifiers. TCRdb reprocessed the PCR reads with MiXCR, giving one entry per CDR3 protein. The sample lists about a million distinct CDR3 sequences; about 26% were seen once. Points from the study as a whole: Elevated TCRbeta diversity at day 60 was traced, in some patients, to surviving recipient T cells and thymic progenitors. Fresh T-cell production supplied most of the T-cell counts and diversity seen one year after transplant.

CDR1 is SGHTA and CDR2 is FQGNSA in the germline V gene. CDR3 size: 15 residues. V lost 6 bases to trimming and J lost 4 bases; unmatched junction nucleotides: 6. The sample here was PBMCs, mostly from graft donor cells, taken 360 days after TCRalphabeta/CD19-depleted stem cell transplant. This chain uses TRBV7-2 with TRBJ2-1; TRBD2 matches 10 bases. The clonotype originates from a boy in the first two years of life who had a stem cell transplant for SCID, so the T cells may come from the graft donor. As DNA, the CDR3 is TGTGCCAGCAGGCACATAGCGGGGGGTTACAATGAGCAGTTCTTC. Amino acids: CASRHIAGGYNEQFF.